Shown below are 26 T cell receptor beta chains from a single sample sequenced in a study of T cell responses to AZD1222 COVID-19 vaccine. The assay was immunoSEQ multiplex PCR, and TCRdb's table has in-frame clones only and misses some. The sample holds about 78,000 clones, over 75% seen once. The source material was peripheral blood, sampled on day 0 of MenACWY control vaccination. These receptor sequences come from an adult in good health.

CDR3 protein: CASSFSDEQYF. The CDR3 DNA sequence: TGTGCCAGCAGCTTTAGCGACGAGCAGTACTTC. The chain recombines TRBV5-6 with TRBJ2-7, with D perhaps matching TRBD2 (5 bases). V was cut by 2 bases and J by 5 bases, with 5 bases left in between. Germline CDR1 SGHDT, CDR2 YYEEEE. This CDR3 spans 11 amino acids.

The rearrangement joins TRBV18 to TRBJ1-2; 7 positions agree with TRBD1. Germline CDR1 is KGHSH and CDR2 is LQKENI. This CDR3 has 15 residues. J lost 1 base, V lost 3 bases, and 5 bases had no gene match. In nucleotides, the CDR3 is TGTGCCAGCTCACCTTGGACAGGTGATAACTATGGCTACACCTTC. Its translation is CASSPWTGDNYGYTF.

The V call is TRBV19, the J call TRBJ2-5, with TRBD2 matching over 8 bases. Germline trimming cut 1 base from V and 4 bases from J; bases unmatched to any gene: 8. The CDR3 runs to 16 residues. Germline V gives CDR1 LNHDA, CDR2 SQIVND (reference sequence). The CDR3 spells CASSIVGTSLGETQYF. The CDR3 DNA is TGTGCCAGTAGTATAGTTGGGACTAGTTTGGGAGAGACCCAGTACTTC.

The V gene is TRBV6-2 or TRBV6-3, the J gene TRBJ1-5; 11 bases are shared with TRBD1. The CDR3 runs to 13 residues. The germline V gene has CDR1 MNHEY and CDR2 SVGEGT. V trimming: 2 bases; J trimming: 10 bases; junction bases outside the gene matches: 1. CDR3 loop: CASSYGQGAPQHF. The DNA of the CDR3 is TGTGCCAGCAGTTACGGACAGGGGGCACCCCAGCATTTT.

CDR3 sequence (DNA): TGTGCCAGCAGTTTATATACAGGGGGCATTGAGGGCTACACCTTC. Translated, it gives CASSLYTGGIEGYTF. This sequence joins TRBV27 and TRBJ1-2; TRBD1 agrees at 9 bases. From germline, CDR1 is MNHEY and CDR2 SMNVEV (reference sequence). V lost 1 base and J lost 8; bases outside the gene matches: 8. The CDR3 has 15 amino acids.

The chain recombines TRBV5-1 with TRBJ2-5; 8 positions match TRBD2. CDR1 is SGHRS and CDR2 is YFSETQ in the germline V gene. The V gene end was trimmed by 3 bases and the J gene end by 1 base; junction bases not matched to a gene: 8. CDR3 length: 16 residues. This CDR3 reads CASSSQLAGFQETQYF. The CDR3 DNA reads TGCGCCAGCAGCTCGCAGCTAGCGGGCTTCCAAGAGACCCAGTACTTC.

V and J are TRBV15 and TRBJ1-1, with unresolved D. V dropped 1 base and J dropped 1 base, with 25 bases sitting between them. Per germline, CDR1 LNHNV and CDR2 YYDKDF (reference sequence). This CDR3 spans 20 amino acids. The CDR3 protein is CATSRAWSVTPFLGNTEAFF. CDR3 nucleotides: TGTGCCACCAGCAGAGCCTGGTCTGTGACACCTTTTTTGGGGAACACTGAAGCTTTCTTT. Using reference TRBV15 and TRBJ1-1 for the parts outside the CDR3, the full variable domain is DAMVIQNPRYQVTQFGKPVTLSCSQTLNHNVMYWYQQKSSQAPKLLFHYYDKDFNNEADTPDNFQSRRPNTSFCFLDIRSPGLGDTAMYLCATSRAWSVTPFLGNTEAFFGQGTRLTVV.

The chain recombines TRBV7-2 with TRBJ2-5; TRBD1 or TRBD2 may be the D gene (6 bases each). The CDR3 length is 16 residues. V gave up 2 bases and J gave up 2 bases, with 15 bases separating them. Germline assignment: CDR1 SGHTA and CDR2 FQGNSA. The CDR3 DNA reads as TGTGCCAGCAGCTTACGGGGGCGGAGGGCTCAAGAGACCCAGTACTTC. As protein: CASSLRGRRAQETQYF.

The rearrangement uses TRBV29-1 and TRBJ2-7; unclear D gene. CDR1 is SQVTM and CDR2 is ANQGSEA in the germline V gene. V shed 2 bases and J shed 0 bases, with 8 bases lying between them. This CDR3 spans 13 amino acids. In DNA, the CDR3 is TGCAGCGTTGAAAGGGCAAGCTCCTACGAGCAGTACTTC. Protein: CSVERASSYEQYF.

The chain links TRBV3-1 (or the pseudogene TRBV3-2) to TRBJ1-2; tentative D call: TRBD1 (5 bases). V lost 4 bases and J lost 6, with 15 bases in between. The CDR3 loop spans 14 amino acids. From germline, CDR1 is LGHDT and CDR2 YNNKEL (reference sequence). The CDR3 coding sequence is TGTGCCAGCAGCCCTTTGACAGCGGATAATGGCTACACCTTC. Its protein product is CASSPLTADNGYTF.

This clone was picked up a small number of times. The chain joins TRBV19 to TRBJ1-2; 8 bases are shared with TRBD1. Germline V gene sequence: CDR1 LNHDA, CDR2 SQIVND (reference sequence). The CDR3 consists of 15 residues. V shed 5 bases and J 6 bases; nucleotides not matched to a gene: 11. This CDR3 is CASSATWTGSDGYTF. Here the CDR3 DNA reads TGTGCCAGTAGTGCCACGTGGACAGGGTCGGATGGCTACACCTTC.

V usage is TRBV7-9 and J usage is TRBJ1-1; D unresolved. Germline V gives CDR1 SEHNR, CDR2 FQNEAQ (reference sequence). This CDR3 contains 14 residues. Trimming left V 0 bases short and J 0 bases short, with 5 bases between. The CDR3 loop reads CASSLAGMNTEAFF. The DNA of the CDR3 is TGTGCCAGCAGCTTAGCAGGGATGAACACTGAAGCTTTCTTT.

The chain links TRBV18 to TRBJ2-5; 7 bases line up with TRBD2. The germline V gene has CDR1 KGHSH and CDR2 LQKENI. This CDR3 has 14 residues. J lost 5 bases, V lost 3 bases, and 6 bases had no gene match. CDR3 protein: CASSPLSGGETQYF. The CDR3, as DNA: TGTGCCAGCTCACCGTTGTCGGGAGGCGAGACCCAGTACTTC.

The V and J genes are TRBV28 and TRBJ1-4; 7 bases are shared with TRBD1. Per the germline V gene, CDR1 is MDHEN and CDR2 is SYDVKM. The CDR3 contains 14 residues. The J segment lost 6 bases and the V segment lost 7 bases, leaving 8 bases of the junction unmatched. This CDR3 is CASIQDRRDEKLFF. In DNA form, the CDR3 reads TGTGCCAGCATCCAGGACAGGAGGGATGAAAAACTGTTTTTT.

This CDR3 is CASSQRGGMNTEAFF. As DNA, the CDR3 is TGCGCCAGCAGCCAGAGGGGGGGCATGAACACTGAAGCTTTCTTT. The chain couples TRBV4-3 to TRBJ1-1; perhaps TRBD1 as D (6 bases). CDR1 is LGHNA and CDR2 is YSLEER in the germline V gene. Trimming pared 3 bases from V and 0 bases from J, leaving 11 bases between. The CDR3 is 15 residues long.

This sequence joins TRBV13 and TRBJ2-1, with no clear D. This CDR3 is 12 amino acids long. V gave up 5 bases and J gave up 1 base, with 3 bases separating them. Germline CDR1 is PRHDT and CDR2 is FYEKMQ (reference sequence). The CDR3 region has the DNA TGTGCCAGCAGCCTTTCCTACAATGAGCAGTTCTTC. It specifies CASSLSYNEQFF.

This clone was found once. This chain links TRBV19 with TRBJ1-2, with D unclear. The CDR3 runs to 14 residues. In germline, CDR1 is LNHDA, CDR2 SQIVND (reference sequence). V shed 3 bases and J shed 9 bases, with 17 bases lying between them. The CDR3 region has the DNA TGTGCCAGTAGTATCGGGCATATGGGCTTCAGCTACACCTTC. Protein product: CASSIGHMGFSYTF.

The rearrangement links TRBV3-1 (or the pseudogene TRBV3-2) to TRBJ2-1; 9 bases map to TRBD2. The ends lost 7 bases at V and 8 bases at J; junction bases unmatched: 15. There are 16 residues in the CDR3. In germline, CDR1 is LGHDT, CDR2 YNNKEL (reference sequence). The CDR3 DNA reads TGTGCCAGCACCCCGACATGGCGGGGGGGCAGCGATGAGCAGTTCTTC. Protein product: CASTPTWRGGSDEQFF.

The chain has TRBV5-1 and TRBJ1-1; D is uncertain. The germline V gene encodes CDR1 SGHRS and CDR2 YFSETQ. The CDR3 extends over 14 amino acids. V was cut by 0 bases and J by 6 bases, with 12 bases left in between. The CDR3 bases are TGCGCCAGCAGCTTGGGAGAAGACGGGGCTGAAGCTTTCTTT. Protein sequence: CASSLGEDGAEAFF.

The chain uses TRBV21-1 and TRBJ2-5; whether TRBD1, the table's D call, matches the DNA was not checked. TRBV21-1 is marked as a pseudogene. This CDR3 has 18 residues. CDR3 sequence: CASVVVQGPRYAQETQYF. CDR3 DNA: TGTGCCAGCGTAGTCGTACAGGGGCCTCGATATGCTCAAGAGACCCAGTACTTC.

The chain links TRBV30 to TRBJ2-3; tentative D call: TRBD1 (8 bases). CDR1 and CDR2 (germline): GTSNPN, SVGIG (reference sequence). The V end lost 7 bases, the J end lost 4 bases, and 18 bases lay between the germline ends. This CDR3 is built from 14 residues. The CDR3 DNA reads as TGTGCCTCCCCCGACAGGGGAGGGTCAGATACGCAGTATTTT. Encoded protein: CASPDRGGSDTQYF.

This clone occurred once. The chain uses TRBV29-1 and TRBJ1-2; possibly TRBD1 for D (5 bases). Trimming took 0 bases from V and 3 from J, leaving 11 bases between them. This CDR3 spans 14 amino acids. Germline V gives CDR1 SQVTM, CDR2 ANQGSEA. Here the CDR3 reads CSVEDPWGDYGYTF. In DNA form, the CDR3 reads TGCAGCGTTGAAGATCCGTGGGGGGACTATGGCTACACCTTC.

The rearrangement joins TRBV18 to TRBJ1-5; D gene ambiguous. V lost 2 bases and J 2 bases, leaving 7 bases between the germline ends. This CDR3 spans 14 amino acids. CDR1 and CDR2 from the germline V gene are KGHSH and LQKENI. The CDR3 region has the DNA TGTGCCAGCTCACCAGGGTACGGCAATCAGCCCCAGCATTTT. Its protein is CASSPGYGNQPQHF. The full variable domain, completed using reference TRBV18 and TRBJ1-5, is NAGVMQNPRHLVRRRGQEARLRCSPMKGHSHVYWYRQLPEEGLKFMVYLQKENIIDESGMPKERFSAEFPKEGPSILRIQQVVRGDSAAYFCASSPGYGNQPQHFGDGTRLSIL.

V is TRBV12-2 and J is TRBJ1-4. TRBV12-2 represents a pseudogene. The length of the CDR3 is 13 residues. Here the CDR3 DNA reads TGTGCAAGTCGCCCCGGCACTAATGAAAAACTGTTTTTT. Its protein product is CASRPGTNEKLFF.

The chain employs TRBV6-5 and TRBJ1-5, with a possible D match to TRBD1 (5 bases). Trimming cost V 7 bases and J 0 bases, with 10 bases left between them. The CDR3 runs to 14 residues. The germline CDR1 and CDR2 sequences are MNHEY and SVGAGI. CDR3 residues: CASTFDSSNQPQHF. CDR3 nucleotides: TGTGCCAGCACTTTCGACAGTAGCAATCAGCCCCAGCATTTT.

A note on this clone: The junction and the germline gene differ at one end; a read error may be behind it. The V call is TRBV25-1, the J call TRBJ1-6; D is possibly TRBD1 (5 bases). The CDR3 covers 16 residues. Germline V gives CDR1 MGHDK, CDR2 SYGVNS. CDR3 sequence reads: CASSELHSGGNSPLHF. The DNA for the CDR3 is TGTGCCAGCAGTGAATTGCACTCCGGGGGTAATTCACCCCTCCATTTT.